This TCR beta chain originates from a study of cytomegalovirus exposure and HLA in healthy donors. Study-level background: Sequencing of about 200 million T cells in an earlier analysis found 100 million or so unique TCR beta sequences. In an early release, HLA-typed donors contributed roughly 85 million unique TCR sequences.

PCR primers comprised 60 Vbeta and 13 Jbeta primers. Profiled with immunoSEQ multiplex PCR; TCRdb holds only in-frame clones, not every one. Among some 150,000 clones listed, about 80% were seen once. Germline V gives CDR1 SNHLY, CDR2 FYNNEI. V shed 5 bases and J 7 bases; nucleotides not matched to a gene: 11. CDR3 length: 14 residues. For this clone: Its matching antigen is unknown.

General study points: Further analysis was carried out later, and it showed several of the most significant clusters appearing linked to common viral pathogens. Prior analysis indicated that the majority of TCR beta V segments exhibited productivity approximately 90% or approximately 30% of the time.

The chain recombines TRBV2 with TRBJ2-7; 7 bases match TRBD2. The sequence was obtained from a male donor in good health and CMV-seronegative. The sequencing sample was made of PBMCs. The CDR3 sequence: CASSPTPGAGEQYF. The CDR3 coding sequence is TGTGCCAGCAGTCCTACCCCCGGAGCGGGGGAGCAGTACTTC.